One and the same sample provided the 30 T cell receptor beta chains below, sequenced in a study of response to subunit inactivated influenza vaccine. TCRdb itself ran the RT-PCR reads through MiXCR, one entry per CDR3 protein. The sample lists 150,000 to 200,000 distinct CDR3 sequences; 7.5% to 10% were seen once. The sequencing used non-naive T cells sorted from PBMCs, collected on the day of vaccination. Receptors originate from a man aged 45-60 years who received an inactivated influenza vaccine.

This clonotype has only a few counts. The chain is built from TRBV12-3 or TRBV12-4 and TRBJ2-1, with TRBD2 as a possible D gene (7 bases). V was trimmed by 7 bases and J by 11 bases, leaving 21 bases between them. The length of the CDR3 is 14 residues. Written as DNA, the CDR3 is TGTGCCAGCACCCCCGGGGGGTGGGGGGCGAAGCAGTTCTTC. Encoded protein: CASTPGGWGAKQFF.

This clonotype was seen more than once but under ten times. The junction departs from the called germline gene at one end, perhaps through a read error. The rearrangement joins TRBV7-7 to TRBJ2-5; D may be TRBD2 (5 bases). Germline loops: CDR1 SSHAT, CDR2 FNYEAQ (reference sequence). The length of the CDR3 is 11 residues. This CDR3 is CASSSEGTQYF. The CDR3, as DNA: TGTGCTAGCAGCTCCGAGGGGACCCAGTACTTC.

The sample holds many counts of this clonotype. This rearrangement joins TRBV12-3 or TRBV12-4 to TRBJ2-7; TRBD1 agrees at 10 bases. The CDR3 is made up of 13 amino acids. V was clipped by 7 bases and J by 7 bases; unmatched bases: 7. The CDR3 nucleotides are TGTGCCAGCAAACCGGACAGGGGGAGGGAGCAGTACTTC. As protein: CASKPDRGREQYF.

This clonotype appeared many times. V gene TRBV5-5 combines with J gene TRBJ2-2, with TRBD1 identical over 8 bases. The CDR3 runs to 16 residues. V dropped 0 bases and J dropped 7; count of bases not matched to a gene: 8. Germline V gene lookup returns CDR1 SGHKS and CDR2 YYEKEE (reference sequence). The CDR3 region has the DNA TGTGCCAGCAGCTTGGCCGCAGGGGGCTTTGTCGGGGAGCTGTTTTTT. Encoded protein: CASSLAAGGFVGELFF.

This clonotype was found a few times. This chain links TRBV28 with TRBJ2-7; TRBD1 is a possible D gene (6 bases). The CDR3 has 14 residues. Trimming cost V 8 bases and J 7 bases, with 21 bases left between them. CDR1 and CDR2 (germline): MDHEN, SYDVKM. The CDR3 DNA reads as TGTGCCAGCTGCCGGGCCCCGACAGGAAGGGAGCAGTACTTC. Protein product: CASCRAPTGREQYF. Complete variable domain (other parts from reference TRBV28 and TRBJ2-7): DVKVTQSSRYLVKRTGEKVFLECVQDMDHENMFWYRQDPGLGLRLIYFSYDVKMKEKGDIPEGYSVSREKKERFSLILESASTNQTSMYLCASCRAPTGREQYFGPGTRLTVT.

This clonotype was detected only a few times. The gene calls are TRBV7-2 and TRBJ2-5, with 11 bases lining up with TRBD1. CDR1 and CDR2 from the germline V gene are SGHTA and FQGNSA. J was trimmed by 7 bases and V by 2 bases; bases with no gene match: 3. This CDR3 is 14 amino acids long. Written as DNA, the CDR3 is TGTGCCAGCAGCTTATACGGGACAGGGGGGACCCAGTACTTC. Translation gives CASSLYGTGGTQYF.

This clonotype came up a few times. The chain combines TRBV2 with TRBJ2-2; no clear D. The V end was cut by 3 bases, the J end by 0 bases, with 14 bases between. Germline assignment: CDR1 SNHLY and CDR2 FYNNEI. CDR3 length: 17 amino acids. The CDR3 loop reads CASSDKVLTANTGELFF. The CDR3 bases are TGTGCCAGCAGTGACAAGGTACTGACTGCGAACACCGGGGAGCTGTTTTTT.

The chain has TRBV5-1 and TRBJ2-5; 12 bases match TRBD2. The CDR3 loop spans 13 amino acids. CDR1 is SGHRS and CDR2 is YFSETQ in the germline V gene. V lost 7 bases and J lost 3; bases outside the gene matches: 1. Here the CDR3 reads CASSSGGEETQYF. The DNA for the CDR3 is TGCGCCAGCTCTAGCGGGGGGGAAGAGACCCAGTACTTC.

The table lists this clonotype with many counts. The chain has TRBV6-1 and TRBJ1-5, with D possibly matching TRBD1 (5 bases). The CDR3 covers 15 residues. Trimming took off 6 bases at V and 2 bases at J, with 14 bases between the two ends. CDR1 and CDR2 from the germline V gene are MNHNS and SASEGT. CDR3 region: CASSPRVRGNQPQHF. In nucleotides, the CDR3 is TGTGCCAGCAGCCCCAGGGTCAGAGGCAATCAGCCCCAGCATTTT.

The V call is TRBV6-1, the J call TRBJ1-2; no clear D gene. The CDR3 has 12 amino acids. In germline, CDR1 is MNHNS, CDR2 SASEGT. Trimming pared 1 base from V and 8 bases from J, leaving 8 bases between. CDR3 residues: CASSEVGNGYTF. In DNA, the CDR3 is TGTGCCAGCAGTGAAGTAGGGAACGGCTACACCTTC.

This clonotype was detected a few times. The chain combines TRBV6-5 with TRBJ2-2, with D unresolved. This CDR3 contains 12 residues. Trimming removed 1 base at V and 8 bases at J, with 5 bases between. Germline V gene data show CDR1 as MNHEY and CDR2 as SVGAGI. CDR3 in DNA: TGTGCCAGCAGTTACTACGCGGGGGAGCTGTTTTTT. Amino acid sequence: CASSYYAGELFF.

The rearrangement links TRBV19 to TRBJ2-1, with TRBD2 as a possible D gene (5 bases). V lost 3 bases and J 2 bases, leaving 11 bases between the germline ends. Looked up from germline, CDR1 is LNHDA and CDR2 is SQIVND (reference sequence). The CDR3 loop spans 15 amino acids. CDR3 in amino acids: CASSIGLAPYNEQFF. CDR3 coding DNA: TGTGCCAGTAGTATCGGGCTAGCCCCCTACAATGAGCAGTTCTTC.

The V gene is TRBV6-1, the J gene TRBJ1-6, with D possibly being TRBD1 (5 bases). Trimming took off 7 bases at V and 9 bases at J, with 13 bases between the two ends. The germline CDR1 and CDR2 sequences are MNHNS and SASEGT. This CDR3 region has 13 residues. This CDR3 is CASNPGGGSPLHF. The CDR3 bases are TGTGCCAGCAATCCCGGGGGAGGTTCACCCCTCCACTTT.

The sample holds a few counts of this clonotype. The rearrangement uses TRBV27 and TRBJ2-1, with 7 bases matching TRBD1. The CDR3 consists of 15 residues. J was trimmed by 0 bases and V by 6 bases; bases with no gene match: 5. Germline CDR1 reads MNHEY; CDR2 reads SMNVEV (reference sequence). The CDR3 loop reads CASRSGTVSYNEQFF. The CDR3 bases are TGTGCCAGCAGGTCCGGGACAGTCTCCTACAATGAGCAGTTCTTC.

Ten or more counts support this clonotype. V gene TRBV5-6 combines with J gene TRBJ1-3; no reliable D call. The germline V and J ends were trimmed by 4 bases and 11 bases, with 16 bases remaining between them. CDR1 SGHDT and CDR2 YYEEEE come from the germline V gene. CDR3 size: 13 residues. CDR3 sequence: CASSRDTSLAIYF. The CDR3 region has the DNA TGTGCCAGCAGCAGAGACACCTCCTTGGCCATATATTTT.

V usage is TRBV2 and J usage is TRBJ2-1; TRBD2 matches 7 bases. The CDR3 extends over 15 amino acids. From germline, CDR1 is SNHLY and CDR2 FYNNEI. Trimming removed 2 bases from V and 3 bases from J; junction bases left unmatched: 4. The CDR3 loop is CASSERGGVYNEQFF. CDR3 DNA: TGTGCCAGCAGTGAAAGGGGAGGGGTCTACAATGAGCAGTTCTTC.

This clonotype was detected a few times. J is TRBJ1-4 and V is TRBV6-2 or TRBV6-3; D not certain. The CDR3 runs to 14 residues. V lost 2 bases and J 8 bases, leaving 12 bases between the germline ends. From germline, CDR1 is MNHEY and CDR2 SVGEGT. Written as DNA, the CDR3 is TGTGCCAGCAGTTACATGTCTACGGGGGAAAAACTGTTTTTT. Translated, it gives CASSYMSTGEKLFF.

This clonotype was detected only a few times. The chain has TRBV7-2 and TRBJ2-3; TRBD2 matches 13 bases. The germline CDR1 and CDR2 sequences are SGHTA and FQGNSA. The CDR3 contains 17 residues. The J segment lost 4 bases and the V segment lost 5 bases, leaving 9 bases of the junction unmatched. DNA of the CDR3: TGTGCCAGCAGCCCACGGACTAGCGGGAGTGTTGCAGATACGCAGTATTTT. Its protein is CASSPRTSGSVADTQYF.

The chain joins TRBV29-1 to TRBJ2-5; 7 bases match TRBD2. The CDR3 has 13 amino acids. J gave up 2 bases and V 7 bases, and 7 bases lay outside the gene matches. Germline loops: CDR1 SQVTM, CDR2 ANQGSEA. The CDR3 spells CSARGGEQETQYF. The CDR3 region has the DNA TGCAGCGCCCGCGGGGGAGAACAAGAGACCCAGTACTTC.

This clonotype was found many times. This chain connects TRBV6-1 to TRBJ1-5; the D is unclear. Germline CDR1 reads MNHNS; CDR2 reads SASEGT. V gave up 6 bases and J gave up 5 bases, with 20 bases separating them. The CDR3 covers 16 residues. The CDR3 here is CASRRSGGTLHQPQHF. The CDR3 coding sequence is TGTGCCAGCAGGCGTTCGGGAGGTACGCTCCATCAGCCCCAGCATTTT.

This chain connects TRBV28 to TRBJ1-6; D gene unclear. Trimming took off 5 bases at V and 9 bases at J, with 8 bases between the two ends. The CDR3 is made up of 12 amino acids. Germline loops: CDR1 MDHEN, CDR2 SYDVKM. The CDR3 DNA is TGTGCCAGCAGTACCGGTACTTCACCCCTCCACTTT. It translates to CASSTGTSPLHF.

V and J are TRBV20-1 and TRBJ2-1; no firm D call. Per germline, CDR1 DFQATT and CDR2 SNEGSKA (reference sequence). Trimming removed 0 bases at V and 8 bases at J, with 14 bases between. This CDR3 is 14 amino acids long. As DNA, the CDR3 is TGCAGTGCTAGAGATCCACGGTCGCAGGATGAGCAGTTCTTC. As protein: CSARDPRSQDEQFF.

This clonotype was observed a handful of times. The chain has TRBV12-3 or TRBV12-4 and TRBJ1-3; D is unclear. This CDR3 comprises 14 residues. The V gene lost 4 bases and the J gene lost 2 bases, with 9 bases spanning the gap. The CDR3 spells CASSSEGAGNTIYF. The CDR3 DNA reads as TGTGCCAGCAGTTCCGAAGGCGCTGGAAACACCATATATTTT.

There are many counts of this clonotype. The chain joins TRBV18 to TRBJ2-1; 7 nucleotides agree with TRBD1. The CDR3 consists of 16 residues. The J segment lost 0 bases and the V segment lost 5 bases, leaving 7 bases of the junction unmatched. From germline, CDR1 is KGHSH and CDR2 LQKENI. CDR3 protein: CASSTKTGSSYNEQFF. In DNA form, the CDR3 reads TGTGCCAGCTCAACGAAGACAGGGAGCTCCTACAATGAGCAGTTCTTC.

This clonotype was seen repeatedly, ten times or more. The V gene is TRBV5-6, the J gene TRBJ2-7; possible D gene TRBD2, 6 bases. This CDR3 has 15 amino acids. Germline V gene data show CDR1 as SGHDT and CDR2 as YYEEEE. The V end lost 2 bases, the J end lost 6 bases, and 18 bases lay between the germline ends. The CDR3 is CASSFARGLVAEQYF. Written as DNA, the CDR3 is TGTGCCAGCAGCTTCGCGAGGGGACTCGTCGCCGAGCAGTACTTC.

This clonotype was observed a handful of times. The CDR3 region is CASIPQTGTSRNTEAFF. The CDR3 DNA sequence: TGTGCCAGCATCCCTCAAACCGGGACAAGCAGGAACACTGAAGCTTTCTTT. The V call is TRBV6-1, the J call TRBJ1-1, with a tentative D call TRBD1 (6 bases). CDR1 is MNHNS, CDR2 SASEGT, per germline. Trimming pared 7 bases from V and 1 base from J, leaving 22 bases between. This CDR3 contains 17 residues.

The sample holds a few counts of this clonotype. The chain combines TRBV27 with TRBJ2-1; unclear D gene. The CDR3 covers 16 residues. Germline values: CDR1 MNHEY, CDR2 SMNVEV (reference sequence). The germline V and J ends were trimmed by 3 bases and 1 base, with 13 bases remaining between them. CDR3 coding DNA: TGTGCCAGCAGTTTTGTGGGAACCAGGTCCTACAATGAGCAGTTCTTC. Its protein product is CASSFVGTRSYNEQFF.

In this sample, this clonotype turned up a few times. The chain carries TRBV20-1 and TRBJ2-3, with D unclear. Trimming shortened V by 0 bases and J by 3 bases, and 10 bases separated the two germline ends. This CDR3 has 14 amino acids. Germline assignment: CDR1 DFQATT and CDR2 SNEGSKA (reference sequence). The DNA of the CDR3 is TGCAGTGCTAGAGATCCAGGATGGACAGATACGCAGTATTTT. Protein product: CSARDPGWTDTQYF.

The chain uses TRBV5-8 and TRBJ2-5; 11 bases agree with TRBD1. The length of the CDR3 is 15 residues. The trim removed 4 bases at V and 4 bases at J, leaving 6 bases unmatched. Germline assignment: CDR1 SGHTS and CDR2 YDEGEE. CDR3 nucleotides: TGTGCCAGCAGCCCCCCGGGACAGGGGGGAGAGACCCAGTACTTC. It codes for CASSPPGQGGETQYF.

This clonotype was recorded many times. The V and J genes are TRBV15 and TRBJ2-2; 8 bases map to TRBD2. This CDR3 region has 15 residues. V lost 5 bases to trimming and J lost 6 bases; unmatched junction nucleotides: 8. The germline V gene has CDR1 LNHNV and CDR2 YYDKDF (reference sequence). The CDR3: CATSEWGLGPGELFF. The CDR3 bases are TGTGCCACCAGCGAGTGGGGACTAGGTCCCGGGGAGCTGTTTTTT.